This TCR beta chain was sequenced in a study of identical twins. The CDR3 has 17 residues. Germline V gene sequence: CDR1 LGHNT, CDR2 FRNRAP. V was shortened by 0 bases and J by 9 bases, with 21 bases between the two germline ends. Study-wide results and limits: Within beta out-of-frame sequences, the excess sharing observed between twins was weaker.

A word on this clonotype: The antigen is not known.

Using its own MiXCR run on the 5' RACE reads, TCRdb lists one record per CDR3 protein. The sample lists some 760,000 distinct CDR3 sequences, roughly 20% occurring once. In addition, the sample was reused for a study of T cells expressing NK-cell markers. That investigation notes: Seropositivity for HCMV was found in seven of the eight sequenced donors, with one seronegative.

Sequencing was carried out using PBMCs. The source of this sequence is a woman aged 18-29 years in good health. The rearrangement links TRBV12-5 to TRBJ2-1, with D perhaps TRBD1 (6 bases). The CDR3 DNA reads as TGTGCTAGTGGTTTGGTATATTCTTCTAACAGGGATACTGAGCAGTTCTTC. Amino acids: CASGLVYSSNRDTEQFF.